The entry below describes one T cell receptor (beta chain). The method was immunoSEQ multiplex PCR; TCRdb's version includes in-frame clones alone and lacks a portion of them. In the table there are 540,000 or so clones, around 90% of which are singletons. The CDR3 runs 15 residues. Germline CDR1 and CDR2: KGHSH and LQKENI. J gave up 0 bases and V 6 bases, and 2 bases lay outside the gene matches. This entry belongs to a study of blood T cell repertoires in COVID-19. The wider study: The United States, Italy and Spain provided the acute and convalescent COVID-19 samples.

Seattle researchers signed up patients amid active infection and tracked them longitudinally. Sequencing was carried out using peripheral blood. The chain combines TRBV18 with TRBJ1-5, with 10 positions matching TRBD1. This sequence was found in a woman in her fifties or sixties with COVID-19, enrolled during active disease. CDR3 residues: CASSDRGDSNQPQHF. As DNA, the CDR3 is TGTGCCAGCTCGGACAGGGGGGATAGCAATCAGCCCCAGCATTTT.